This T cell receptor (beta chain) was profiled in a study of OX40 agonist ivuxolimab in advanced cancers. Background on the study: The study gave patients intravenous ivuxolimab at 0.01 to 10 mg/kg every 2 weeks. Age averaged around 59 years (range about 23 to 85), and about 86% were male. Whole-study findings and limits: At 0.1 to 3.0 mg/kg and by week 6, clonal expansion occurred in CD4+ and CD8+ blood T cells.

The V end was cut by 5 bases, the J end by 6 bases, with 17 bases between. The CDR3 totals 16 residues. From germline, CDR1 is KGHSH and CDR2 LQKENI. In the case of this clone: Antigen specificity is unknown.

Libraries were prepared by immunoSEQ multiplex PCR; TCRdb keeps only in-frame clonotypes and omits some of them. The sample holds about 150,000 clones, approximately 94% seen once. This rearrangement joins TRBV18 to TRBJ1-6; D is uncertain. The sequence was collected from an adult with an advanced solid tumor such as melanoma, head and neck, liver or kidney cancer. The sample in question was CD4+ or CD8+ T cells sorted from blood, obtained in a trial of the OX40 agonist ivuxolimab. CDR3: CASSTAGRRLNSPLHF. DNA for the CDR3: TGTGCCAGCTCAACCGCTGGGCGCCGTCTTAATTCACCCCTCCACTTT.